The next 25 T cell receptor beta chains were all read from a single sample in a study of T cell repertoires in cytomegalovirus infection (dated by TCRdb to 2018 to 2020). This specimen's treatment or condition label, interpreted: in vitro stimulation with specific CMV peptide epitopes to enrich CMV-specific T cells. No antigen is known for these receptors. TCRdb names Illumina HiSeq 1500 as the instrument used. TCRdb handled the public reads itself, with Q25 trimming in fastp and clone calling in MiXCR, and kept productive beta chains. Each entry is one CDR3 protein sequence, shown with its most common DNA and genes. Recorded for this sample are a few hundred thousand distinct CDR3 sequences; under 45% of them occurred a single time. The ten top clones hold more than 40% of the sample. Sequencing used cultured PBMCs, obtained from culture after CMV antigen stimulation. The receptor source for this set is a human donor in good health (CMV status not recorded). Some clones in this sample may be carry-over from other donors' samples.

The V and J genes are TRBV7-6 and TRBJ1-2; TRBD1 might be the D (6 bases). The CDR3 covers 15 residues. CDR1 SGHVS and CDR2 FNYEAQ come from the germline V gene. Trimming took 5 bases from V and 0 from J, leaving 13 bases between them. The CDR3 DNA follows: TGTGCCAGCAGCCTAATACAGGGAGCTAACTATGGCTACACCTTC. Translation gives CASSLIQGANYGYTF.

In this sample, this clonotype turned up a few times. This chain links TRBV7-8 with TRBJ1-5; no firm D call. Germline V lookup: CDR1 SGHVS, CDR2 FQNEAQ. This CDR3 is 14 amino acids long. Trimming stripped 5 bases from V and 5 bases from J, with 13 bases between. CDR3 bases: TGTGCCAGCAGCCTAAACGGCCCCCATCAGCCCCAGCATTTT. Amino acid sequence: CASSLNGPHQPQHF.

The J gene is TRBJ2-3, the V gene TRBV11-2; TRBD2 matches at 8 bases. Per the germline V gene, CDR1 is SGHAT and CDR2 is FQNNGV. CDR3 length: 14 amino acids. Germline trimming cut 2 bases from V and 7 bases from J; bases unmatched to any gene: 5. CDR3 amino acids: CASSLPPGGHTQYF. The CDR3 bases are TGTGCCAGCAGCTTACCCCCGGGGGGGCATACGCAGTATTTT.

The J gene is TRBJ2-7, the V gene TRBV2; 7 bases are a match to TRBD2. From germline, CDR1 is SNHLY and CDR2 FYNNEI. CDR3 length equals 14 residues. V lost 5 bases and J lost 3; bases outside the gene matches: 7. CDR3 protein: CASSISSGNYEQYF. The CDR3 nucleotides are TGTGCCAGCAGTATATCTAGCGGAAACTACGAGCAGTACTTC.

This clonotype has a handful of counts. The rearrangement uses TRBV28 and TRBJ2-3, with TRBD2 identical over 8 bases. The length of the CDR3 is 14 residues. Looked up from germline, CDR1 is MDHEN and CDR2 is SYDVKM. V dropped 5 bases and J dropped 2; count of bases not matched to a gene: 3. This chain's CDR3 is CASSVAGPTDTQYF. The CDR3 DNA follows: TGTGCCAGCAGTGTAGCGGGGCCCACAGATACGCAGTATTTT.

The genes are TRBV4-1 and TRBJ2-3, with 9 bases lining up with TRBD2. The V and J ends lost 4 bases and 4 bases, in that order; junction bases with no gene match: 15. The CDR3 extends over 18 amino acids. CDR1 and CDR2 (germline): MGHRA, YSYEKL. The CDR3 sequence is CASSLLRFSSGSADTQYF. The DNA for the CDR3 is TGCGCCAGCAGCCTCCTCCGTTTTAGTAGCGGGAGTGCAGATACGCAGTATTTT.

The chain employs TRBV6-1 and TRBJ2-1; 7 positions match TRBD2. The CDR3 contains 13 residues. Per germline, CDR1 MNHNS and CDR2 SASEGT. V shed 8 bases, J shed 0 bases, and the junction held 1 base outside the gene matches. Here the CDR3 DNA reads TGTGCCAGCGGGAGGGCCTCCTACAATGAGCAGTTCTTC. Amino acids: CASGRASYNEQFF.

This clonotype was seen more than once but under ten times. The CDR3 DNA follows: TGTGCCAGCAGCAACCGTGGTGGACAGCCGAATGAGCAGTTCTTC. Protein sequence: CASSNRGGQPNEQFF. V gene TRBV7-2 combines with J gene TRBJ2-1; D is perhaps TRBD1 (6 bases). Trimming shortened V by 5 bases and J by 7 bases, and 18 bases separated the two germline ends. Looked up from germline, CDR1 is SGHTA and CDR2 is FQGNSA. The CDR3 totals 15 residues.

In this sample, this clonotype turned up a few times. CDR3 nucleotide sequence: TGCAGTGCCCTACTCGGAGGCGAGCAGTACTTC. This gives the protein CSALLGGEQYF. This chain connects TRBV20-1 to TRBJ2-7, with a possible D match to TRBD2 (5 bases). Between the trimmed V and J ends, which lost 6 bases and 6 bases, there was a span of 12 bases. The CDR3 contains 11 residues. Per germline, CDR1 DFQATT and CDR2 SNEGSKA (reference sequence).

This clonotype was detected a few times. This chain uses TRBV7-6 with TRBJ2-2; weak D call: TRBD2 (6 bases). V lost 5 bases to trimming and J lost 7 bases, with 20 bases between them. The germline V gene has CDR1 SGHVS and CDR2 FNYEAQ. The CDR3 length is 16 residues. CDR3 coding DNA: TGTGCCAGCAGCAGACTAGGTGTGGTGGCAGGCGGGGAGCTGTTTTTT. Its protein is CASSRLGVVAGGELFF.

The chain carries TRBV11-2 and TRBJ2-5; 11 nucleotides line up with TRBD2. Per germline, CDR1 SGHAT and CDR2 FQNNGV. J lost 4 bases, V lost 6 bases, and 10 bases had no gene match. The CDR3 contains 16 residues. Here the CDR3 reads CASRRLAGPPRETQYF. In DNA, the CDR3 is TGTGCCAGCAGGAGACTAGCGGGGCCCCCTAGAGAGACCCAGTACTTC.

This clonotype has just a few counts. The CDR3 coding sequence is TGCAGTGCTAGAGCTGAGGACTCTTATGGCTACACCTTC. It is translated as CSARAEDSYGYTF. The chain combines TRBV20-1 with TRBJ1-2, with D unresolved. Germline values: CDR1 DFQATT, CDR2 SNEGSKA (reference sequence). The CDR3 contains 13 residues. V lost 1 base to trimming and J lost 5 bases, with 11 bases between them.

This clonotype has only a few counts. The J gene is TRBJ2-7, the V gene TRBV10-3; D gene ambiguous. V lost 5 bases to trimming and J lost 0 bases, with 5 bases between them. Germline CDR1 reads ENHRY; CDR2 reads SYGVKD. The CDR3 runs to 12 residues. This CDR3 reads CAISSNSYEQYF. CDR3 DNA sequence: TGTGCCATCAGTTCCAACTCCTACGAGCAGTACTTC.

This clonotype was seen only once. V gene TRBV6-2 or TRBV6-3 combines with J gene TRBJ2-1; tentatively, D is TRBD1 or TRBD2 (5 bases each). The germline V and J ends were trimmed by 5 bases and 2 bases, with 10 bases remaining between them. There are 14 residues in the CDR3. Germline V lookup: CDR1 MNHEY, CDR2 SVGEGT. For the CDR3, the DNA is TGTGCCAGCAGTGACAGAGGGCCCTACAATGAGCAGTTCTTC. The encoded protein is CASSDRGPYNEQFF.

The gene calls are TRBV20-1 and TRBJ1-5; 11 nucleotides agree with TRBD1. CDR1 DFQATT and CDR2 SNEGSKA come from the germline V gene (reference sequence). CDR3 length: 13 residues. Trimming cost V 5 bases and J 7 bases; bases outside gene matches: 4. The CDR3 DNA reads TGCAGTGCTGGACAGGGGGCAAACCAGCCCCAGCATTTT. Protein product: CSAGQGANQPQHF.

This rearrangement joins TRBV12-3 or TRBV12-4 to TRBJ1-2, with 8 bases matching TRBD1. The junction had 6 bases not matched to a gene; V was cut back by 6 bases and J by 6 bases. The CDR3 contains 13 residues. CDR3 residues: CASSPRTGNGYTF. CDR3 bases: TGTGCCAGCAGCCCCCGGACAGGGAATGGCTACACCTTC.

The sample holds a few counts of this clonotype. The rearrangement uses TRBV29-1 and TRBJ1-1; no clear D gene. Germline lookup yields CDR1 SQVTM and CDR2 ANQGSEA. There are 12 residues in the CDR3. Trimming shortened V by 7 bases and J by 5 bases, and 14 bases separated the two germline ends. This CDR3 is CSARNGETEAFF. CDR3 DNA sequence: TGCAGCGCCCGGAACGGGGAGACTGAAGCTTTCTTT.

The gene calls are TRBV7-8 and TRBJ2-5, with 9 positions matching TRBD2. Germline V gene sequence: CDR1 SGHVS, CDR2 FQNEAQ. V lost 5 bases and J lost 5; bases outside the gene matches: 12. The CDR3 consists of 16 residues. The CDR3 region is CASSPFNSGRRETQYF. CDR3 bases: TGTGCCAGCAGCCCATTCAATAGCGGGAGACGGGAGACCCAGTACTTC. The full variable domain, completed using reference TRBV7-8 and TRBJ2-5, is GAGVSQSPRYKVAKRGQDVALRCDPISGHVSLFWYQQALGQGPEFLTYFQNEAQLDKSGLPSDRFFAERPEGSVSTLKIQRTQQEDSAVYLCASSPFNSGRRETQYFGPGTRLLVL.

The rearrangement uses TRBV4-1 and TRBJ2-7, with D unresolved. Germline CDR1 reads MGHRA; CDR2 reads YSYEKL. The CDR3 runs 15 residues. Trimming took 1 base from V and 5 from J, leaving 15 bases between them. The CDR3 protein is CASSQGWNQRDEQYF. CDR3 nucleotide sequence: TGCGCCAGCAGCCAAGGGTGGAATCAAAGGGACGAGCAGTACTTC.

This clonotype was found a few times. This chain uses TRBV7-2 with TRBJ2-7; 8 positions match TRBD1. V shed 3 bases, J shed 2 bases, and the junction held 18 bases outside the gene matches. The CDR3 spans 19 residues. Germline V gene data show CDR1 as SGHTA and CDR2 as FQGNSA. In DNA, the CDR3 is TGTGCCAGCAGCTTTGTTAGTCAGGGGCCGGACAGGGCAGCCTACGAGCAGTACTTC. Its protein product is CASSFVSQGPDRAAYEQYF.

This clonotype was counted between two and nine times. This chain joins TRBV4-3 and TRBJ1-2; 7 bases line up with TRBD1. Germline assignment: CDR1 LGHNA and CDR2 YSLEER. Trimming removed 4 bases from V and 6 bases from J; junction bases left unmatched: 11. The CDR3 runs to 15 residues. In DNA, the CDR3 is TGCGCCAGCAGCCCAAGGGCCACCACAGGGGATGGCTACACCTTC. Encoded protein: CASSPRATTGDGYTF.

V is TRBV12-3 or TRBV12-4 and J is TRBJ2-1; 9 bases match TRBD2. Trimming at V came to 6 bases and at J to 0 bases, leaving 9 bases not matched to a gene. CDR3 length: 17 residues. CDR3 DNA: TGTGCCAGCAGCTCCCAAGCGGGAGGTACCTCCTACAATGAGCAGTTCTTC. The encoded protein is CASSSQAGGTSYNEQFF.

V and J are TRBV7-2 and TRBJ1-4; TRBD1 might be the D (5 bases). In germline, CDR1 is SGHTA, CDR2 FQGNSA. This CDR3 is built from 18 residues. V lost 5 bases and J 7 bases, leaving 26 bases between the germline ends. Here the CDR3 reads CASSPRRQGPKLSEKLFF. In DNA, the CDR3 is TGTGCCAGCAGCCCCCGACGGCAGGGTCCCAAACTATCTGAAAAACTGTTTTTT.

The V gene is TRBV12-3 or TRBV12-4, the J gene TRBJ2-1; 10 bases match TRBD2. The V segment lost 8 bases and the J segment 5 bases; nucleotides outside the gene matches: 6. The length of the CDR3 is 14 residues. The CDR3 sequence: CASDWGLANNEQFF. CDR3 bases: TGTGCCAGCGACTGGGGACTAGCGAACAATGAGCAGTTCTTC.

CDR3 nucleotide sequence: TGTGCCAGCAGCCCGGGACAGTACCGCAATCAGCCCCAGCATTTT. Amino acids: CASSPGQYRNQPQHF. The chain carries TRBV7-4 and TRBJ1-5; 7 bases match TRBD1. Germline assignment: CDR1 SGHVT and CDR2 SQSDAQ. The CDR3 loop spans 15 amino acids. The J segment lost 2 bases and the V segment lost 5 bases, leaving 6 bases of the junction unmatched.